A selection of T cell receptor beta chains follows, all from one sample in a study of monozygotic twins with inflammatory bowel disease. Following a re-call of the 5' RACE reads, TCRdb has one entry per CDR3 protein and lacks DNA. The listing records roughly 300,000 distinct CDR3 sequences. Sequenced: blood. The origin of the receptors is a human donor with ulcerative colitis or Crohn's disease, or a healthy co-twin of an affected twin (not recorded which). Each CDR3 is given with its conserved first and last residue. The order of the fields is V gene, J gene, CDR3 protein.

V: TRBV28; J: TRBJ2-7; CDR3: CASTPSPRYEQYF
V: TRBV3-1; J: TRBJ2-7; CDR3: CASVGTSYEQYF
V: TRBV18; J: TRBJ2-3; CDR3: CASSTGLAGGTDTQYF
V: TRBV4-3; J: TRBJ2-1; CDR3: CASSQVPAGEQFF
V: TRBV9; J: TRBJ2-6; CDR3: CASSVSGNSGANVLTF
V: TRBV6-6; J: TRBJ2-7; CDR3: CASSYSGQTYEQYF
V: TRBV9; J: TRBJ1-5; CDR3: CASSVESGPHQPQHF
V: TRBV4-3; J: TRBJ2-3; CDR3: CASSQEPSPAPDTQYF
V: TRBV5-6; J: TRBJ2-2; CDR3: CASSLRSPRTGELFF
V: TRBV20-1; J: TRBJ1-6; CDR3: CSARFGTGINSPLHF
V: TRBV6-2/TRBV6-3; J: TRBJ2-5; CDR3: CASMTAGGSETQYF
V: TRBV20-1; J: TRBJ1-5; CDR3: CSARVRGTGGNQPQHF
V: TRBV7-9; J: TRBJ1-5; CDR3: CASSLKGGGQPQHF
V: TRBV7-9; J: TRBJ2-2; CDR3: CASKLGQGGTGELFF
V: TRBV13; J: TRBJ1-5; CDR3: CASSPGRDRPQHF
V: TRBV7-2; J: TRBJ2-1; CDR3: CASSFFNEQFF
V: TRBV9; J: TRBJ2-2; CDR3: CASSEDAVTGDTGELFF
V: TRBV4-3; J: TRBJ2-7; CDR3: CASSPFLAGWNEQYF
V: TRBV7-9; J: TRBJ1-4; CDR3: CASSPTSQGSTNEKLFF
V: TRBV24-1; J: TRBJ1-5; CDR3: CATSDPGPNNQPQHF
V: TRBV9; J: TRBJ2-2; CDR3: CASSAGPTVYGELFF
V: TRBV28; J: TRBJ2-2; CDR3: CASLRQGAVGGLFF
V: TRBV24-1; J: TRBJ2-3; CDR3: CATSDSRGPFTDTQYF
V: TRBV15; J: TRBJ2-7; CDR3: CATSRSQSSYEQYF
V: TRBV7-2; J: TRBJ2-1; CDR3: CASSLAYSQVEIF
V: TRBV19; J: TRBJ2-1; CDR3: CASSIKGISQAGYNEQFF
V: TRBV7-2; J: TRBJ2-5; CDR3: CASRYDRGGETQYF
V: TRBV28; J: TRBJ2-5; CDR3: CASRTAVATQYF
V: TRBV12-3/TRBV12-4; J: TRBJ1-1; CDR3: CSSSALGKSEAFF
V: TRBV21-1; J: TRBJ1-2; CDR3: CASPEGDYGYTF
V: TRBV9; J: TRBJ1-5; CDR3: CASSVGGQQYQPQHF
V: TRBV29-1; J: TRBJ1-1; CDR3: CSARDRGYTEAFF
V: TRBV20-1; J: TRBJ2-3; CDR3: CSAKRSGGRTDTQYF
V: TRBV30; J: TRBJ1-2; CDR3: CAWSRDDSGYTF
V: TRBV30; J: TRBJ2-2; CDR3: CAWGRVTGELFF
V: TRBV6-1; J: TRBJ2-3; CDR3: CASSKSQGVRTDTQYF
V: TRBV20-1; J: TRBJ2-2; CDR3: CSAPGLAGGVSTGELFF
V: TRBV29-1; J: TRBJ2-3; CDR3: CSVFPAGSYTQYF
V: TRBV20-1; J: TRBJ1-2; CDR3: CSARWGKSDGYTF
V: TRBV3-1; J: TRBJ2-1; CDR3: CASSRRDYQNYNEQFF
V: TRBV4-2; J: TRBJ2-1; CDR3: CASSQGKGTGYYNEQFF
V: TRBV19; J: TRBJ2-7; CDR3: CASSMGRQVSAYEQYF
V: TRBV5-6; J: TRBJ2-7; CDR3: CASSKGRLNAYEQYF
V: TRBV10-3; J: TRBJ2-2; CDR3: CAISALGTSGIHVATGELFF
V: TRBV29-1; J: TRBJ2-1; CDR3: CSVDLSSGGLGREQFF
V: TRBV3-1; J: TRBJ1-2; CDR3: CASSQGSTGLNYGYTF
V: TRBV28; J: TRBJ2-1; CDR3: CASSFNSLWLAGASDEQFF
V: TRBV20-1; J: TRBJ2-1; CDR3: CSAREPGQGFYEQFF
V: TRBV7-2; J: TRBJ1-6; CDR3: CASSLAGTNSSPLHF
V: TRBV6-5; J: TRBJ1-2; CDR3: CASSKYSNYGYTF
V: TRBV27; J: TRBJ2-1; CDR3: CTSSLRSGTSWQFF
V: TRBV30; J: TRBJ1-1; CDR3: CAWTRTRTSTMNTEAFF
V: TRBV12-3/TRBV12-4; J: TRBJ1-3; CDR3: CASSFVRSGNTIYF
V: TRBV6-1; J: TRBJ2-1; CDR3: CASSQGWGSDEQFF
V: TRBV7-8; J: TRBJ2-1; CDR3: CASSSPGISYNEQFF
V: TRBV15; J: TRBJ2-1; CDR3: CATSPRQGWDNEQFF
V: TRBV18; J: TRBJ1-2; CDR3: CASSPIMETLYGYTF
V: TRBV19; J: TRBJ2-3; CDR3: CASLSGRASDTQYF
V: TRBV20-1; J: TRBJ1-2; CDR3: CSAAGSNYGYTF